This T cell receptor beta chain was identified during a study of cytomegalovirus exposure and HLA in healthy donors. Background on the study: A previous analysis identified approximately 120 million unique TCR beta sequences derived from some 170 million T cells.

With 1 base clipped from V and 10 bases from J, the junction kept 6 bases outside the gene matches. This CDR3 spans 15 amino acids. Germline V gene sequence: CDR1 SGHTA, CDR2 FQGNSA. Comment on this clone: Its antigen is undetermined.

General observations from the study: There were some 150 TCR beta chains listed as cytomegalovirus-associated. Clonal expansion, a later analysis showed, was greater in HLA-associated TCR beta chains than in equally common others. Per published accounts, TCR beta sequences correctly predicted the HLA-A and HLA-B alleles of most subjects.

Amplification used 60 Vbeta primers and 13 Jbeta primers. The repertoire was sequenced with immunoSEQ multiplex PCR; TCRdb's copy has only in-frame clones and lacks some. The sample shows 130,000 or so clones, 82% of them seen only once. The TCR was taken from a woman between 18 and 30 years old in good health and CMV-seronegative. Material: PBMCs. The V and J genes are TRBV7-2 and TRBJ1-6; 8 bases align to TRBD1. The CDR3 nucleotides read TGTGCCAGCAGCTTAGGCAGGGGGCGCGGCTCACCCCTCCACTTT. It codes for CASSLGRGRGSPLHF. The variable domain in full, with the rest retrieved from reference TRBV7-2 and TRBJ1-6, is GAGVSQSPSNKVTEKGKDVELRCDPISGHTALYWYRQSLGQGLEFLIYFQGNSAPDKSGLPSDRFSAERTGGSVSTLTIQRTQQEDSAVYLCASSLGRGRGSPLHFGNGTRLTVT.